This TCR beta chain was recovered during a study of glioma-infiltrating T cells after dendritic cell vaccination. For the study at large: Between about 2003 and 2012, patients got autologous tumor lysate-pulsed dendritic cell vaccines.

Primers: 60 V beta forward and 13 J beta reverse. Profiling relied on immunoSEQ multiplex PCR, and the TCRdb table lists in-frame clones only, not all of them. The table shows some 110,000 clones, with 85% to 90% occurring only once. The time point here: after dendritic cell vaccination, including at tumor progression/relapse. CDR1 SGHRS and CDR2 YFSETQ come from the germline V gene. V was shortened by 4 bases and J by 2 bases, with 15 bases between the two germline ends. The CDR3 contains 15 residues. Sequences were derived from blood, sampled after dendritic cell vaccination. J is TRBJ1-2 and V is TRBV5-1, with D perhaps TRBD1 (5 bases). The source of this sequence is a human donor with glioblastoma. The DNA for the CDR3 is TGCGCCAGCAGCCCGTCGGGCAGGGTCAACTATGGCTACACCTTC. Translated, it gives CASSPSGRVNYGYTF.